The clone carrying this TCR beta chain occurred many times. What it recognizes is unknown. TCRdb fed the 5' RACE reads into MiXCR, producing one record per CDR3 protein. This table holds roughly 50,000 distinct CDR3 sequences, 12% found once. The CDR3 is made up of 16 amino acids. V was pared by 0 bases and J by 2 bases, with 3 bases of the junction left unmatched. Germline assignment: CDR1 LGHNA and CDR2 YSLEER. This entry is derived from a study of T-cell memory formation after mild COVID-19. Overall study: For the most part, TCR clusters were specific to one donor.

Findings of the study overall: Those CD4+ clones that contracted were mainly in CM and EM (CD8+ ones in EMRA).

The sample was PBMCs or a T cell subset sorted from them (not recorded which). This chain uses TRBV4-3 with TRBJ2-3; TRBD1 matches at 9 bases. The TCR originated in a man aged 18 to 29 who had mild COVID-19 (a few samples of this study predate the infection). Cell type and time point are not known. The CDR3 region has the DNA TGCGCCAGCAGCCAAGAAGGGACAGGGATCACAGATACGCAGTATTTT. Protein: CASSQEGTGITDTQYF.